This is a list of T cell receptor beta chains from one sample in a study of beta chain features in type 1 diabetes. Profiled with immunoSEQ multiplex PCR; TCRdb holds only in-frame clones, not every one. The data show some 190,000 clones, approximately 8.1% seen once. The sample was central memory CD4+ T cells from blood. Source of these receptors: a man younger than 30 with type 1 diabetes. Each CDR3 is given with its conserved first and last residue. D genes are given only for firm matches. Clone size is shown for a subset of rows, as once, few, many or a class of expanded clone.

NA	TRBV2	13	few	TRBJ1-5	CASNIYSNQPQHF	TGTGCCAGCAATATTTATAGCAATCAGCCCCAGCATTTT
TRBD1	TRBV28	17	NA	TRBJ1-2	CASSYRGRVRKNYGYTF	TGTGCCAGCAGTTACAGGGGGCGGGTGAGGAAGAACTATGGCTACACCTTC
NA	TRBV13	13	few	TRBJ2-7	CASSLDSSYEQYF	TGTGCCAGCAGCTTAGACTCCTCCTACGAGCAGTACTTC
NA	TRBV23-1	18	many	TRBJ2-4	CASSQLFRTPLAKNIQYF	TGCGCCAGCAGTCAATTATTCAGGACACCACTAGCCAAAAACATTCAGTACTTC
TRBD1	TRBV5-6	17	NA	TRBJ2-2	CASSDSTRGHNTGELFF	TGTGCCAGCAGCGATTCTACCAGGGGGCACAACACCGGGGAGCTGTTTTTT
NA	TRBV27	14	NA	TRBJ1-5	CASSFSGGGQPQHF	TGTGCCAGCAGTTTTTCGGGGGGCGGTCAGCCCCAGCATTTT
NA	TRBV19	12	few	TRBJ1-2	CASSRQAYGYTF	TGTGCCAGTAGTCGACAGGCGTATGGCTACACCTTC
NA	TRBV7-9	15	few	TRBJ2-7	CASSPPLDSSYEQYF	TGTGCCAGCAGCCCGCCGCTCGACAGCTCCTACGAGCAGTACTTC
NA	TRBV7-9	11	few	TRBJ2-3	CASSILDTQYF	TGTGCCAGCAGCATCCTGGATACGCAGTATTTT
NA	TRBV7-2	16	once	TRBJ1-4	CASSLVGTPSYEKLFF	TGTGCCAGCAGCTTAGTTGGGACACCCTCATATGAAAAACTGTTTTTT
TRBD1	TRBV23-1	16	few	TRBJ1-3	CARLDRAGTWRNTIYF	TGCGCCAGACTGGACAGGGCTGGAACCTGGAGAAACACCATATATTTT
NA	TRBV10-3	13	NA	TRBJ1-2	CASLLDSPGGYTF	TGTGCCTCTCTTTTGGACTCGCCGGGTGGCTACACCTTC
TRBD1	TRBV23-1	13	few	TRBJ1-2	CASSPRQGHGYTF	TGCGCCAGCAGTCCGAGACAGGGACATGGCTACACCTTC
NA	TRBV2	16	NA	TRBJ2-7	CASSEWGVTGPYEQYF	TGTGCCAGCAGTGAATGGGGGGTGACAGGGCCCTACGAGCAGTACTTC
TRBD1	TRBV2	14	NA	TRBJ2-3	CASSGQGATDTQYF	TGTGCCAGCAGTGGGCAGGGGGCCACAGATACGCAGTATTTT
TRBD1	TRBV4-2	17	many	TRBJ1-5	CASSHHSGTGNHQPQHF	TGTGCCAGCAGTCATCATTCCGGGACAGGGAACCATCAGCCCCAGCATTTT
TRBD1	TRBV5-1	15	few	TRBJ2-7	CASSSWDRASYEQYF	TGCGCCAGCAGCTCGTGGGACAGGGCCTCCTACGAGCAGTACTTC
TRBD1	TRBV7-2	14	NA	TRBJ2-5	CASSQDRYQETQYF	TGTGCCAGCAGCCAGGACAGGTACCAAGAGACCCAGTACTTC
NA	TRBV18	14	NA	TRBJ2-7	CASSPPSDSYEQYF	TGTGCCAGCTCACCACCGTCAGATTCCTACGAGCAGTACTTC
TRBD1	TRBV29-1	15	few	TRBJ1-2	CSVAHRGALNYGYTF	TGCAGCGTTGCCCACAGGGGGGCCCTTAACTATGGCTACACCTTC
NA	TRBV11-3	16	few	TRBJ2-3	CASSSLPAGTTDTQYF	TGTGCCAGCAGCTCCTTGCCGGCAGGGACAACAGATACGCAGTATTTT
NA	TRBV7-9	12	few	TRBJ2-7	CASSLQGSEQYF	TGTGCCAGCAGCTTACAGGGGTCCGAGCAGTACTTC
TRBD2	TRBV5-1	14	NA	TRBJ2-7	CASSLGTSSYEQYF	TGCGCCAGCAGCTTAGGGACTAGTTCCTACGAGCAGTACTTC
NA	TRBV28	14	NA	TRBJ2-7	CASSLFGSVYEQYF	TGTGCCAGCAGTTTATTCGGTAGCGTCTACGAGCAGTACTTC
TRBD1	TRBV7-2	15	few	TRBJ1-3	CASSLAQGTGNTIYF	TGTGCCAGCAGCTTAGCACAGGGGACGGGAAACACCATATATTTT
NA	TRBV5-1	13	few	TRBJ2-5	CASTPDSRETQYF	TGCGCCAGCACCCCGGACTCCCGGGAGACCCAGTACTTC
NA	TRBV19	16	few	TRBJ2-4	CASSTPGNLAKNIQYF	TGTGCCAGTAGTACCCCGGGAAACCTAGCCAAAAACATTCAGTACTTC
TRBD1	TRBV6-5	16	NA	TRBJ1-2	CASSYSAPGGVYGYTF	TGTGCCAGCAGTTACTCCGCTCCAGGGGGTGTCTATGGCTACACCTTC
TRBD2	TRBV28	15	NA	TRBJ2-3	CASSFYSGGPDTQYF	TGTGCCAGCAGTTTCTATAGCGGGGGGCCAGATACGCAGTATTTT
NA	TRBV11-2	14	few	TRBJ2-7	CASSLRGGAGEQYF	TGTGCCAGCAGCTTAAGGGGGGGAGCGGGGGAGCAGTACTTC
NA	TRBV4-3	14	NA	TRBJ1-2	CASSQDYKPYGYTF	TGCGCCAGCAGCCAAGATTATAAGCCCTATGGCTACACCTTC
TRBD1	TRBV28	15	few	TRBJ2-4	CASSYRGQGNNIQYF	TGTGCCAGCAGTTACCGCGGACAGGGAAACAACATTCAGTACTTC
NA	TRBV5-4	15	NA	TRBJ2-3	CASSLAETGAATQYF	TGTGCCAGCAGCTTGGCCGAGACGGGAGCAGCTACGCAGTATTTT
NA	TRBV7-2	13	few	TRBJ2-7	CASSSPSGYEQYF	TGTGCCAGCAGCTCCCCGTCCGGGTACGAGCAGTACTTC
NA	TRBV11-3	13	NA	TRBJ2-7	CASSLHPAGEQYF	TGTGCCAGCAGCTTACATCCGGCGGGCGAGCAGTACTTC
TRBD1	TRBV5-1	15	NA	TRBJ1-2	CASSWGTGGNYGYTF	TGCGCCAGCAGCTGGGGGACAGGGGGCAACTATGGCTACACCTTC
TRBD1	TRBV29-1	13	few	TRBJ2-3	CSVDGQATDTQYF	TGCAGCGTCGATGGACAGGCTACCGATACGCAGTATTTT
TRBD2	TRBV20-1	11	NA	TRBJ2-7	CSAQRGYEQYF	TGCAGTGCACAGCGGGGCTACGAGCAGTACTTC
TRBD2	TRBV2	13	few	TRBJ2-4	CASSPAGGNIQYF	TGTGCCAGCAGCCCGGCGGGGGGGAACATTCAGTACTTC
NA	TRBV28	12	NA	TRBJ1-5	CASSLLRQPQHF	TGTGCCAGCAGTCTCCTCCGGCAGCCCCAGCATTTT
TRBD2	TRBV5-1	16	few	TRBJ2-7	CASSLAVGTSGYEQYF	TGCGCCAGCAGCTTGGCCGTTGGGACTAGCGGATACGAGCAGTACTTC
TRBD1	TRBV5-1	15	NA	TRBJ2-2	CASSSKGTGAGELFF	TGCGCCAGCAGCTCGAAAGGGACAGGGGCCGGGGAGCTGTTTTTT
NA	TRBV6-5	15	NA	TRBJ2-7	CASSKLVEGAGEQYF	TGTGCCAGCAGTAAACTTGTGGAGGGGGCCGGCGAGCAGTACTTC
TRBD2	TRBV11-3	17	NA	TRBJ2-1	CASSLVPGLSAHNEQFF	TGTGCCAGCAGCTTAGTACCGGGACTAAGTGCCCACAATGAGCAGTTCTTC
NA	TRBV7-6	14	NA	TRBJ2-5	CASSFVSYGETQYF	TGTGCCAGCAGCTTCGTCTCTTACGGGGAGACCCAGTACTTC
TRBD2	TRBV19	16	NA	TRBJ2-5	CASSTRTSGDPETQYF	TGTGCCAGTAGTACCCGGACTAGCGGGGACCCAGAGACCCAGTACTTC
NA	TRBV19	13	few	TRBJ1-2	CASRPSQGDGYTF	TGTGCCAGTAGACCTTCCCAGGGTGATGGCTACACCTTC
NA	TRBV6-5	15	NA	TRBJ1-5	CASSPADSANQPQHF	TGTGCCAGCAGCCCCGCGGACAGCGCTAATCAGCCCCAGCATTTT
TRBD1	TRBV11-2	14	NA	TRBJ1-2	CASSTQTGDYGYTF	TGTGCCAGCAGCACCCAGACAGGGGACTATGGCTACACCTTC
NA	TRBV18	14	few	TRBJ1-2	CASSPGGQLYGYTF	TGTGCCAGCTCACCAGGTGGACAGCTCTATGGCTACACCTTC
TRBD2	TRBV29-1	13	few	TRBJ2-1	CSVSSGRANEQFF	TGCAGCGTTTCCAGCGGGAGGGCCAATGAGCAGTTCTTC
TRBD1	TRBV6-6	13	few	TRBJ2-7	CASRLQGTYEQYF	TGTGCCAGCAGGCTACAGGGGACCTACGAGCAGTACTTC
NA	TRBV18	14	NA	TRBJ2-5	CASSPPGLWETQYF	TGTGCCAGCTCACCACCGGGGCTTTGGGAGACCCAGTACTTC